This TCR beta chain was documented in a study of blood T cell repertoires in COVID-19 (dated by TCRdb to 2018 to 2020). Study-wide context: Samples from collaborators originated in the United States, Italy and Spain and spanned both the acute and convalescent phases of COVID-19. The material from the prospective study consisted of cDNA or gDNA derived from T cells, B-cell-depleted T cells, or PBMCs. The dataset comprised deeply sampled blood TCRbeta repertoires from subjects exposed to, actively infected with, or recovered from COVID-19. The repertoires were made available in a free public database intended to serve as a resource for research on the immune response to SARS-CoV-2. Samples came from the ongoing ImmuneRACE study (first 160 participants) plus 1,254 subjects from 6 global collaborators. A de-identified subject ID, COVID-19 status, age in years and sex were almost always included in the sample metadata. Where available, HLA class I and class II types were obtained from metadata supplied by the sample provider rather than from assay-based typing. What the work shows at the level of the full study, not this receptor alone: The quantity of clinical and demographic metadata differed by source and by participant and was supplied without curation.

At one collaborating source in Seattle, patients were enrolled during active infection and were followed longitudinally through the course of disease. Collaborating institutions collected whole blood in K2EDTA tubes following their own protocols. For TCRbeta analysis, collaborator samples were shipped as frozen whole blood, as isolated PBMCs, or as DNA extracted from either sample type. As concerns this clone: Its target antigen remains unknown. Base qualities are not recorded, but no much larger clone differs from it by a single base.

TCRbeta CDR3 regions were amplified from genomic DNA using the immunoSEQ Assay, a bias-controlled multiplex PCR. Processing in the source paper ran as follows. The number of nucleated cells in each sample was estimated from the amplification of reference gene primers within the assay. Sequence reads were collapsed and filtered to measure the absolute abundance of every unique TCRbeta CDR3 rearrangement. Productive Simpson clonality was computed per sample as the square root of Simpson's diversity index over productive rearrangements. The immuneACCESS repertoire file appears here via TCRdb, limited to in-frame rearrangements. These files lack a portion of the clones; in checked studies, under half of the deficit traces to unresolved V genes, and the cause of the others is not known. The D gene and trimming were derived from the DNA, and the V and J assignments and clone size from that table. The sample contains 150,000 to 200,000 clones, roughly 82% of them found a single time. Together, the top ten hold around 7% of the sample.

The germline V and J ends show losses of 6 bases and 8 bases respectively, and no gene match explains 14 bases of the junction. Sequences MDHEN (CDR1) and SYDVKM (CDR2) are obtained from the germline V gene. Including the terminal cysteine and phenylalanine, the CDR3 comprises 15 residues. Only the CDR3 part of the read is kept: 45 bases, read in frame from the first base. This TCR derives from a woman aged 40 to 50 with COVID-19, enrolled during active disease. The source material was peripheral blood. The chain links TRBV28 with TRBJ1-2, and 8 junction bases match TRBD1. The sequenced DNA is TGTGCCAGCAGCTCCGCCTCAGGGGGCTCGGGAGGCTACACCTTC. The resulting protein is CASSSASGGSGGYTF.